The entry that follows covers one TCR beta chain sequence. Its antigen is undetermined. The data were obtained in a study of shared clonotypes between healthy human individuals. Study-level findings and limits: The sole specimen, blood, was sampled, and tissue repertoires likely differ. Richness estimates generally favored naive over memory subsets.

This CDR3 spans 14 amino acids. The germline CDR1 and CDR2 sequences are MNHNS and SASEGT. V was trimmed by 0 bases and J by 3 bases, leaving 9 bases between them. Every subset had its genomic DNA shared out evenly among several immunoSEQ plates. Measured with immunoSEQ multiplex PCR; TCRdb has only the in-frame clones, and not every one. The data show roughly 500,000 clones, 90% to 96% seen once. All donors were Caucasian adults living in Nashville, Tennessee. The genes are TRBV6-1 and TRBJ2-7, with D perhaps TRBD1 (6 bases). The TCR sequence derives from a woman in her 30s in good health. Source material: naive CD4+ T cells sorted from blood. The subset here: CD45RA+ positively selected. The CDR3 coding sequence is TGTGCCAGCAGTGAAGCAGAAGGGGGCTACGAGCAGTACTTC. Translating it yields CASSEAEGGYEQYF.